This passage covers 26 T cell receptor beta chains from one sample sequenced in a study of control samples from healthy donors and cancer patients. The assay was immunoSEQ multiplex PCR, and TCRdb's table has in-frame clones only and misses some. The data contain 78,000 or so clones, approximately 80% of them singletons. The sequenced sample was blood. These receptors came from a man aged 50 or older in good health.

This clone was recorded only once. V and J are TRBV27 and TRBJ2-2; perhaps TRBD1 as D (6 bases). CDR1 is MNHEY and CDR2 is SMNVEV in the germline V gene (reference sequence). The CDR3 runs 21 residues. Trimming left V 2 bases short and J 0 bases short, with 25 bases between. CDR3: CASSLALGHITGRPNTGELFF. Written as DNA, the CDR3 is TGTGCCAGCAGTTTAGCTCTGGGACACATTACCGGACGCCCGAACACCGGGGAGCTGTTTTTT.

CDR3 amino acids: CASSEISYEQYF. The DNA for the CDR3 is TGTGCCAGCAGTGAAATCTCTTACGAGCAGTACTTC. The J gene is TRBJ2-7, the V gene TRBV2; D is undetermined. Germline values: CDR1 SNHLY, CDR2 FYNNEI. The V end lost 2 bases, the J end lost 4 bases, and 6 bases lay between the germline ends. The CDR3 has 12 amino acids.

This clone occurred once. The V gene is TRBV4-2, the J gene TRBJ2-3; D gene unclear. Per germline, CDR1 LGHNA and CDR2 YNFKEQ. The CDR3 length is 15 residues. Trimming left V 1 base short and J 0 bases short, with 8 bases between. CDR3 sequence (DNA): TGTGCCAGCAGCCAAGCACAGCAAAGCACAGATACGCAGTATTTT. Encoded protein: CASSQAQQSTDTQYF.

This clone appeared once. The chain couples TRBV9 to TRBJ1-1; TRBD1 might be the D (6 bases). This CDR3 region has 14 residues. Trimming removed 4 bases at V and 4 bases at J, with 14 bases between. The germline gives CDR1 SGDLS, CDR2 YYNGEE. The DNA of the CDR3 is TGTGCCAGCAGCTTCAGGGGCGAGGTCACTGAAGCTTTCTTT. The encoded protein is CASSFRGEVTEAFF.

The chain carries TRBV6-2 or TRBV6-3 and TRBJ1-2; D is unclear. V lost 4 bases and J 2 bases, leaving 14 bases between the germline ends. The CDR3 consists of 15 residues. Germline assignment: CDR1 MNHEY and CDR2 SVGEGT. The DNA for the CDR3 is TGTGCCAGCAGTTTCATTATTGGGAACAACTATGGCTACACCTTC. This gives the protein CASSFIIGNNYGYTF.

This rearrangement joins TRBV19 to TRBJ1-1; perhaps TRBD1 as D (5 bases). The germline V gene encodes CDR1 LNHDA and CDR2 SQIVND (reference sequence). Trimming pared 3 bases from V and 5 bases from J, leaving 19 bases between. The length of the CDR3 is 16 residues. As DNA, the CDR3 is TGTGCCAGTAGTATCTCATCTCGGGGGGATGGGACTGAAGCTTTCTTT. It translates to CASSISSRGDGTEAFF.

V and J are TRBV6-6 and TRBJ1-2, with D unclear. This CDR3 spans 13 amino acids. Germline CDR1 is MNHNY and CDR2 is SVGAGI (reference sequence). Deletions cut 6 bases from V and 8 bases from J, with 16 bases between. The CDR3 here is CASRHSPQMGYTF. In nucleotides, the CDR3 is TGTGCCAGCAGACATTCCCCCCAGATGGGCTACACCTTC.

V usage is TRBV24-1 and J usage is TRBJ2-7; 7 bases agree with TRBD1. V gave up 1 base and J gave up 5 bases; unmatched junction bases: 1. The CDR3 is 13 residues long. Germline V CDR1 and CDR2: KGHDR, SFDVKD. The CDR3 protein is CATSDLTGDEQYF. CDR3 nucleotides: TGTGCCACCAGTGATTTAACAGGGGACGAGCAGTACTTC.

The chain employs TRBV28 and TRBJ2-7; TRBD2 is a possible D gene (5 bases). Per germline, CDR1 MDHEN and CDR2 SYDVKM. The CDR3 sequence is 15 residues long. The germline V and J ends were trimmed by 5 bases and 2 bases, with 16 bases remaining between them. CDR3 loop: CASSPNSGGAYEQYF. The CDR3 nucleotides read TGTGCCAGCAGTCCCAACAGCGGCGGCGCCTACGAGCAGTACTTC.

The CDR3 spells CSVAGSGRADEQYF. In DNA form, the CDR3 reads TGCAGCGTTGCGGGTAGCGGGAGGGCCGACGAGCAGTACTTC. The rearrangement links TRBV29-1 to TRBJ2-7; 11 nucleotides line up with TRBD2. The length of the CDR3 is 14 residues. The junction had 7 bases not matched to a gene; V was cut back by 4 bases and J by 5 bases. Germline V CDR1 and CDR2: SQVTM, ANQGSEA.

The V and J genes are TRBV12-3 or TRBV12-4 and TRBJ1-1; 9 bases match TRBD1. This CDR3 has 13 residues. V shed 3 bases, J shed 9 bases, and the junction held 5 bases outside the gene matches. CDR3 loop: CASSLGQGRKAFF. The CDR3 region has the DNA TGTGCCAGCAGTTTGGGACAGGGCAGGAAAGCTTTCTTT.

The chain employs TRBV5-8 and TRBJ1-1; 8 bases are shared with TRBD1. Germline CDR1 reads SGHTS; CDR2 reads YDEGEE. The CDR3 is 14 residues long. V trimming: 4 bases; J trimming: 0 bases; junction bases outside the gene matches: 2. The CDR3 sequence: CASSQDRVNTEAFF. The CDR3 DNA is TGTGCCAGCAGCCAGGACAGGGTGAACACTGAAGCTTTCTTT.

The chain uses TRBV7-2 and TRBJ2-5; 10 bases match TRBD1. The CDR3 runs to 14 residues. Germline V CDR1 and CDR2: SGHTA, FQGNSA. V was clipped by 5 bases and J by 6 bases; unmatched bases: 6. CDR3 sequence: CASSHRDRGKTQYF. The CDR3 DNA follows: TGTGCCAGCAGCCACCGGGACAGGGGAAAGACCCAGTACTTC.

The chain couples TRBV7-2 to TRBJ1-2; TRBD1 might be the D (5 bases). The CDR3 runs to 13 residues. Between the trimmed V and J ends, which lost 5 bases and 6 bases, there was a span of 13 bases. Germline CDR1 is SGHTA and CDR2 is FQGNSA. As DNA, the CDR3 is TGTGCCAGCAGCCTTGGGGGGAAGGATGGCTACACCTTC. This sequence encodes CASSLGGKDGYTF.

This clone was seen more than once but under ten times. The rearrangement joins TRBV19 to TRBJ1-3, with a tentative D call TRBD1 (5 bases). Between the trimmed V and J ends, which lost 8 bases and 3 bases, there was a span of 17 bases. CDR1 is LNHDA and CDR2 is SQIVND in the germline V gene (reference sequence). The CDR3 is made up of 15 amino acids. CDR3 residues: CASHTGTNNGNTIYF. The CDR3 DNA is TGTGCCAGTCACACCGGGACCAATAATGGAAACACCATATATTTT. Based on the CDR3 plus reference TRBV19 and TRBJ1-3, the full variable domain is DGGITQSPKYLFRKEGQNVTLSCEQNLNHDAMYWYRQDPGQGLRLIYYSQIVNDFQKGDIAEGYSVSREKKESFPLTVTSAQKNPTAFYLCASHTGTNNGNTIYFGEGSWLTVV.

This clone occurred a few times. The chain joins TRBV10-2 to TRBJ2-1, with D unclear. The germline V gene has CDR1 WSHSY and CDR2 SAAADI. The CDR3 loop spans 15 amino acids. The V end was cut by 6 bases, the J end by 0 bases, with 12 bases between. The CDR3 sequence: CASRVGGSSYNEQFF. As DNA, the CDR3 is TGCGCCAGCAGGGTCGGCGGCAGCTCCTACAATGAGCAGTTCTTC.

The rearrangement links TRBV7-9 to TRBJ1-1, with unresolved D. The germline V gene has CDR1 SEHNR and CDR2 FQNEAQ (reference sequence). The CDR3 sequence is 12 residues long. Trimming left V 4 bases short and J 5 bases short, with 8 bases between. CDR3 coding DNA: TGTGCCAGCAGCTCTTCCCTTACTGAAGCTTTCTTT. As protein: CASSSSLTEAFF.

This clone was picked up a small number of times. The chain uses TRBV5-1 and TRBJ2-7, with D unclear. V gave up 1 base and J gave up 7 bases, with 6 bases separating them. There are 11 residues in the CDR3. CDR1 is SGHRS and CDR2 is YFSETQ in the germline V gene. The CDR3 DNA follows: TGCGCCAGCAGCTTGATGGAGGAGCAGTACTTC. It codes for CASSLMEEQYF. The whole variable domain, filled in from reference TRBV5-1 and TRBJ2-7, reads KAGVTQTPRYLIKTRGQQVTLSCSPISGHRSVSWYQQTPGQGLQFLFEYFSETQRNKGNFPGRFSGRQFSNSRSEMNVSTLELGDSALYLCASSLMEEQYFGPGTRLTVT.

This chain connects TRBV9 to TRBJ1-2, with 7 bases matching TRBD1. There are 13 residues in the CDR3. V shed 4 bases, J shed 9 bases, and the junction held 9 bases outside the gene matches. Germline V gives CDR1 SGDLS, CDR2 YYNGEE. The CDR3 loop reads CASSQEGARRYTF. The CDR3 DNA sequence: TGTGCCAGCAGCCAGGAGGGGGCAAGGCGCTACACCTTC.

J is TRBJ2-3 and V is TRBV6-4; possible D gene TRBD2, 5 bases. Trimming stripped 0 bases from V and 6 bases from J, with 22 bases between. This CDR3 region has 18 residues. Germline CDR1 and CDR2: MRHNA and SNTAGT. The CDR3 sequence is CASSDSRPQRTPPDTQYF. The CDR3 region has the DNA TGTGCCAGCAGTGACTCGCGTCCGCAGCGGACCCCCCCCGATACGCAGTATTTT.

This clone was seen a single time. The rearrangement joins TRBV5-4 to TRBJ2-5; 7 nucleotides align to TRBD2. This CDR3 has 15 residues. V was pared by 4 bases and J by 5 bases, with 11 bases of the junction left unmatched. Germline V CDR1 and CDR2: SGHNT, YYREEE (reference sequence). The CDR3 DNA follows: TGTGCCAGCAGCCCAGGACTAGAGGAATGGGAGACCCAGTACTTC. Translated: CASSPGLEEWETQYF.

The rearrangement joins TRBV2 to TRBJ2-3; D is uncertain. The V and J ends lost 8 bases and 4 bases respectively, with 16 bases between them. Germline CDR1 SNHLY, CDR2 FYNNEI. This CDR3 contains 14 residues. The CDR3 DNA reads as TGTGCCAGCTGGGTCGAGATTAACCCAGATACGCAGTATTTT. Its translation: CASWVEINPDTQYF.

This rearrangement joins TRBV5-8 to TRBJ1-1, with 8 bases lining up with TRBD1. CDR1 and CDR2 (germline): SGHTS, YDEGEE. After removal of 4 bases from V and 0 bases from J, the junction contained 8 bases not matched to a gene. This CDR3 is built from 16 residues. The CDR3 sequence: CASSRGTGDLNTEAFF. The CDR3 bases are TGTGCCAGCAGCCGAGGGACAGGCGATCTGAACACTGAAGCTTTCTTT.

J is TRBJ2-7 and V is TRBV5-4; D might be TRBD1 (5 bases). Germline-derived CDR1 and CDR2 are SGHNT and YYREEE (reference sequence). The CDR3 extends over 12 amino acids. V was clipped by 3 bases and J by 5 bases, with 9 bases between them. Here the CDR3 reads CASSSQGHEQYF. The CDR3 DNA reads TGTGCCAGCAGCTCTCAGGGCCACGAGCAGTACTTC.

The chain uses TRBV3-1 (or the pseudogene TRBV3-2) and TRBJ1-1; possible D gene TRBD1, 5 bases. V lost 3 bases to trimming and J lost 2 bases, with 10 bases between them. CDR3 size: 14 residues. Germline loops: CDR1 LGHDT, CDR2 YNNKEL (reference sequence). CDR3 in amino acids: CASSHSGGNTEAFF. In nucleotides, the CDR3 is TGTGCCAGCAGCCACTCGGGGGGAAACACTGAAGCTTTCTTT.

The chain is built from TRBV11-2 and TRBJ2-5; possible D gene TRBD2, 6 bases. The CDR3 is 14 amino acids. With 2 bases removed from V and 5 bases from J, the gap between germline ends came to 12 bases. Germline assignment: CDR1 SGHAT and CDR2 FQNNGV. As DNA, the CDR3 is TGTGCCAGCAGCTTATATCCAGGGAGGGAGACCCAGTACTTC. It is translated as CASSLYPGRETQYF. The variable domain in full, completed from reference TRBV11-2 and TRBJ2-5, reads EAGVAQSPRYKIIEKRQSVAFWCNPISGHATLYWYQQILGQGPKLLIQFQNNGVVDDSQLPKDRFSAERLKGVDSTLKIQPAKLEDSAVYLCASSLYPGRETQYFGPGTRLLVL.